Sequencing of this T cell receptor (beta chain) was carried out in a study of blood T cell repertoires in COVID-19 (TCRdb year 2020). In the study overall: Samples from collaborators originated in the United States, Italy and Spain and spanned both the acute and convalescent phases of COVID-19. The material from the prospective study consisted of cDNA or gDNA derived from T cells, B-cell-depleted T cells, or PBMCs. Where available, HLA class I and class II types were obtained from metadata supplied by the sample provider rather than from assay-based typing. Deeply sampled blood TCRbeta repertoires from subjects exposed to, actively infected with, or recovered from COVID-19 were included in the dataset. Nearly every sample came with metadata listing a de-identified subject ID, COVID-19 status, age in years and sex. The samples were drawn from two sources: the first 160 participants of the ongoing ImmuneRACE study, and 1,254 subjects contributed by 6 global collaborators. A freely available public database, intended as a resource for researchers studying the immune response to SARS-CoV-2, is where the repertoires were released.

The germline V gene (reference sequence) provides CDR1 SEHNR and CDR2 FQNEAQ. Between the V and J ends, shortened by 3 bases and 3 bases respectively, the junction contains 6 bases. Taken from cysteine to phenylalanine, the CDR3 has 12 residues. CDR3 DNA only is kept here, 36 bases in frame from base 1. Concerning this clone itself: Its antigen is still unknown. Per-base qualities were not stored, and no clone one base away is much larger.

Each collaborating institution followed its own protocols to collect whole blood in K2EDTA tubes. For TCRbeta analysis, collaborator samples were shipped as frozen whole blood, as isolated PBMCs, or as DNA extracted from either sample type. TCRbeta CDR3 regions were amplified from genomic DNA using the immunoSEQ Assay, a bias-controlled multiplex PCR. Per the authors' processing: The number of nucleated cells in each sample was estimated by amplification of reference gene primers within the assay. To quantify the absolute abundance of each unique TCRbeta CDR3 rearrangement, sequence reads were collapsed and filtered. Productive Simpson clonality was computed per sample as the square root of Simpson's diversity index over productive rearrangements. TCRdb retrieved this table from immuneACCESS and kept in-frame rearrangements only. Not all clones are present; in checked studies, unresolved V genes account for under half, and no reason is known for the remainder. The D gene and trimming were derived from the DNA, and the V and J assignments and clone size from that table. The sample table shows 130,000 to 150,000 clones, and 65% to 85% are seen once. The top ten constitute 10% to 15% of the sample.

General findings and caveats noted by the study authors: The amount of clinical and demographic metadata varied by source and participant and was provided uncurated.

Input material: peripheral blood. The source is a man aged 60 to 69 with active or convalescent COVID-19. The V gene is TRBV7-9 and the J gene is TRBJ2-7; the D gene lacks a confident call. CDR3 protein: CASSFIGYEQYF. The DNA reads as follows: TGTGCCAGCAGCTTTATCGGCTACGAGCAGTACTTC. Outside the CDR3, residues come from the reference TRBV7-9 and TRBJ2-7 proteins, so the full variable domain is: DTGVSQNPRHKITKRGQNVTFRCDPISEHNRLYWYRQTLGQGPEFLTYFQNEAQLEKSRLLSDRFSAERPKGSFSTLEIQRTEQGDSAMYLCASSFIGYEQYFGPGTRLTVT.